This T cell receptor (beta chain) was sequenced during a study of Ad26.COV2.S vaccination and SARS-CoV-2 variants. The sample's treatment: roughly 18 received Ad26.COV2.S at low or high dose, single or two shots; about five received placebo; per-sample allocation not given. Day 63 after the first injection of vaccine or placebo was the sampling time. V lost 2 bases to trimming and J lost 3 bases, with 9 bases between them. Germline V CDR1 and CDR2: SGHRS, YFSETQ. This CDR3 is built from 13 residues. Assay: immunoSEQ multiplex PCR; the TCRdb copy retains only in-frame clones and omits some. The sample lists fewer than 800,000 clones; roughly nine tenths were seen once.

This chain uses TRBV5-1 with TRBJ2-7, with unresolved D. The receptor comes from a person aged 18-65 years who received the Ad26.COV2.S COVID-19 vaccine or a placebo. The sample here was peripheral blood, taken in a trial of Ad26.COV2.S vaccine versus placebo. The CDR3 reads CASSFGLGYEQYF. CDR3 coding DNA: TGCGCCAGCAGCTTCGGCTTGGGCTACGAGCAGTACTTC.